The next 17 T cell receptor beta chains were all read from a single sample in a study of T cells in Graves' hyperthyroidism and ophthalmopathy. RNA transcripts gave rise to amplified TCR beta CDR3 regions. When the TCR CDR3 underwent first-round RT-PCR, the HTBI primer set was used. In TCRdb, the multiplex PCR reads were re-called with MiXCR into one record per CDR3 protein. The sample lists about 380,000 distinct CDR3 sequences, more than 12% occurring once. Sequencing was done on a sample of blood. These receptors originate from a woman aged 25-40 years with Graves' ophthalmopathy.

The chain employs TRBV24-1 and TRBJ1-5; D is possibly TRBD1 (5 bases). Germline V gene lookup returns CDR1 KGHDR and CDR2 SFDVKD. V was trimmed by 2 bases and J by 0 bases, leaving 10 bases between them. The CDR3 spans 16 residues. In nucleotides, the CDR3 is TGTGCCACCAGTGATTCTGGGGCTGATAGCAATCAGCCCCAGCATTTT. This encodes CATSDSGADSNQPQHF.

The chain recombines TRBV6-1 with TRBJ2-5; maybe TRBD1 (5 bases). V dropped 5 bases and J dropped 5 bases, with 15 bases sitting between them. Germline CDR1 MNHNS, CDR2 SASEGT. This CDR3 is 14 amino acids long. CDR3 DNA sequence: TGTGCCAGCAGTACCAAACAGGCAGCGGAGACCCAGTACTTC. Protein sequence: CASSTKQAAETQYF.

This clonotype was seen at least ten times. The CDR3 bases are TGTGCCAGCAGCCCCACGAGGGGTGGGTCCGACTATGGCTACACCTTC. Amino acids: CASSPTRGGSDYGYTF. This chain links TRBV3-1 with TRBJ1-2; D may be TRBD1 (5 bases). The CDR3 is 16 amino acids. The germline V gene has CDR1 LGHDT and CDR2 YNNKEL (reference sequence). V was cut by 4 bases and J by 3 bases, with 18 bases left in between.

CDR3 region: CASSLGGGQDTQYF. In nucleotides, the CDR3 is TGTGCCAGCAGCTTAGGCGGGGGGCAGGATACGCAGTATTTT. This rearrangement joins TRBV11-3 to TRBJ2-3; 8 nucleotides align to TRBD2. The CDR3 loop spans 14 amino acids. Germline CDR1 is SGHNT and CDR2 is YENEEA. V gave up 1 base and J gave up 6 bases; unmatched junction bases: 3.

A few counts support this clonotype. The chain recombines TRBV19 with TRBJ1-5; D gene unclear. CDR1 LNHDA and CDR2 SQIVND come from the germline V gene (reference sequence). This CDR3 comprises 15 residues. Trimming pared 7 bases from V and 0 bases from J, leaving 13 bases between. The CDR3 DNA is TGTGCCAGTATAGGAAAAGCTTATAGCAATCAGCCCCAGCATTTT. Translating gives CASIGKAYSNQPQHF.

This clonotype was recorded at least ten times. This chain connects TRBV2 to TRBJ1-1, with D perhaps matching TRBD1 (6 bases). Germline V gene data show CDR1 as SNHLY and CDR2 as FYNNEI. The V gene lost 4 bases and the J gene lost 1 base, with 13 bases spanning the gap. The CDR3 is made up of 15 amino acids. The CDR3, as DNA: TGTGCCAGCAGTGGCCAGGGGTTGGCGAACACTGAAGCTTTCTTT. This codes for CASSGQGLANTEAFF.

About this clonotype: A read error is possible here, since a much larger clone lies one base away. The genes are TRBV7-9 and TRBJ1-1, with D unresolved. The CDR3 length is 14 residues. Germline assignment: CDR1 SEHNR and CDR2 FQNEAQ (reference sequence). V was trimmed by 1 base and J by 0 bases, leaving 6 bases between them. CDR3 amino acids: CASSLDPVNTEAFF. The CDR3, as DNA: TGTGCCAGCAGCTTAGATCCAGTGAACACTGAAGCTTTCTTT.

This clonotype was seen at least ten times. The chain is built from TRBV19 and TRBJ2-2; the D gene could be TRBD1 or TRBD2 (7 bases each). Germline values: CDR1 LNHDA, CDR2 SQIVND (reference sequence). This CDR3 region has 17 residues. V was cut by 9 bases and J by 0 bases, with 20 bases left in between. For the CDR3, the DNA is TGTGCCAGCCGGGGGGACAGCATTATTGCGAACACCGGGGAGCTGTTTTTT. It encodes CASRGDSIIANTGELFF.

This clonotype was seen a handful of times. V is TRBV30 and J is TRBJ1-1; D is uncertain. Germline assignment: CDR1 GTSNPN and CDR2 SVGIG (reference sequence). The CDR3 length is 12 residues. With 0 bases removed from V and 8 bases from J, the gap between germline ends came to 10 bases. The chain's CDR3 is CAWSVNPREAFF. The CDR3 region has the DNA TGTGCCTGGAGTGTAAATCCGAGAGAAGCTTTCTTT.

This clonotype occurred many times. This CDR3 reads CSARELSLNTEAFF. The CDR3 coding sequence is TGCAGTGCTAGAGAGCTCTCTTTGAACACTGAAGCTTTCTTT. The chain uses TRBV20-1 and TRBJ1-1; D unclear. The CDR3 loop spans 14 amino acids. In germline, CDR1 is DFQATT, CDR2 SNEGSKA (reference sequence). Trimming took 0 bases from V and 0 from J, leaving 8 bases between them.

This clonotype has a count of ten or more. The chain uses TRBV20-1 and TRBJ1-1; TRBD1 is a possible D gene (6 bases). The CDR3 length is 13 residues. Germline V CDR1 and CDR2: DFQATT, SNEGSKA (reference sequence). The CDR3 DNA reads TGCAGCGGAAGGGGACATCGGAACACTGAAGCTTTCTTT. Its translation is CSGRGHRNTEAFF.

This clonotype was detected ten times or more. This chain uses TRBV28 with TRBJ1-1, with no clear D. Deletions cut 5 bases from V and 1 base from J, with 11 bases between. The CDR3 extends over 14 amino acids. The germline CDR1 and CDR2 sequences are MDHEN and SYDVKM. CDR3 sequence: CASSPPTTNTEAFF. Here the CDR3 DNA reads TGTGCCAGCAGTCCCCCGACAACGAACACTGAAGCTTTCTTT.

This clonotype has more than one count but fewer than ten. CDR3: CAIQGTGGHYGYTF. The CDR3 DNA follows: TGTGCCATCCAGGGGACAGGAGGGCACTATGGCTACACCTTC. This chain uses TRBV10-3 with TRBJ1-2; 8 bases agree with TRBD1. V shed 8 bases and J 3 bases; nucleotides not matched to a gene: 8. This CDR3 has 14 residues. From germline, CDR1 is ENHRY and CDR2 SYGVKD.

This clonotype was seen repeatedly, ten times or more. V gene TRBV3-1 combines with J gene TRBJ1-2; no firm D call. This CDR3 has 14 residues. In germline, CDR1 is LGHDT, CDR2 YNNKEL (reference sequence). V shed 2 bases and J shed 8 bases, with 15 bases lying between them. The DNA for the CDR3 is TGTGCCAGCAGCCAACTTGACGGGGTCGGGGGCTACACCTTC. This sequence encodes CASSQLDGVGGYTF.

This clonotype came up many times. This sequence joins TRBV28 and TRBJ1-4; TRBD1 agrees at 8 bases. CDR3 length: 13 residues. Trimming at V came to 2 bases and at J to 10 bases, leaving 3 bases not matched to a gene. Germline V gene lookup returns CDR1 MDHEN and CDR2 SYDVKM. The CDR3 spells CASSLPGGGKLFF. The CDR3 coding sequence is TGTGCCAGCAGTTTACCAGGGGGCGGAAAACTGTTTTTT. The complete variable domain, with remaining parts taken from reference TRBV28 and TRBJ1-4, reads DVKVTQSSRYLVKRTGEKVFLECVQDMDHENMFWYRQDPGLGLRLIYFSYDVKMKEKGDIPEGYSVSREKKERFSLILESASTNQTSMYLCASSLPGGGKLFFGSGTQLSVL.

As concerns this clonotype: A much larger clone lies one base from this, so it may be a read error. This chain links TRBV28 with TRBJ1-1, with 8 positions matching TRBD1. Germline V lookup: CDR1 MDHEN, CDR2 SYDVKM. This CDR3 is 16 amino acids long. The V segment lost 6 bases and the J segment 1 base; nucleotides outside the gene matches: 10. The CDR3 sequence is CASRVWQGARNTEAFF. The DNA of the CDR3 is TGTGCCAGCAGGGTGTGGCAGGGGGCAAGGAACACTGAAGCTTTCTTT. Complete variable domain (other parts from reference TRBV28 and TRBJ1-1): DVKVTQSSRYLVKRTGEKVFLECVQDMDHENMFWYRQDPGLGLRLIYFSYDVKMKEKGDIPEGYSVSREKKERFSLILESASTNQTSMYLCASRVWQGARNTEAFFGQGTRLTVV.

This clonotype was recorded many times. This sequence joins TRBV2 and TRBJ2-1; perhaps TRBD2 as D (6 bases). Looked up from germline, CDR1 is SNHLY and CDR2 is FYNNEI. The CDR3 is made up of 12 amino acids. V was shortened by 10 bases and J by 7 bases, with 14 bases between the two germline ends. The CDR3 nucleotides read TGTGCCAAGACGACTAGGAAGAATGAGCAGTTCTTC. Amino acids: CAKTTRKNEQFF.